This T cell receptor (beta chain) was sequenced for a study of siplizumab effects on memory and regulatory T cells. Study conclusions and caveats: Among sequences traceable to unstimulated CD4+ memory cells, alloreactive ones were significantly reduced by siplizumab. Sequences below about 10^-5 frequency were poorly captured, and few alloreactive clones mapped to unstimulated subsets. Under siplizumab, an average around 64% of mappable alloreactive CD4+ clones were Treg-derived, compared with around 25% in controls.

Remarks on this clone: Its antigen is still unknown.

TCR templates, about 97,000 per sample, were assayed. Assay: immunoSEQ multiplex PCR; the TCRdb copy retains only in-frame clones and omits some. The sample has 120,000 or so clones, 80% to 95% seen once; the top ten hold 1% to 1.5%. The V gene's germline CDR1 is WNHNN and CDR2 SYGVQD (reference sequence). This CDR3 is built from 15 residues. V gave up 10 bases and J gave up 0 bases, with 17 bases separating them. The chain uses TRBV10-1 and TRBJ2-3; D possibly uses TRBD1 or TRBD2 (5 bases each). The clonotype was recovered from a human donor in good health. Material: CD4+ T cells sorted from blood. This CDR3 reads CATPTLGDSTDTQYF. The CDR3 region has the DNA TGCGCCACTCCAACTCTAGGGGACAGCACAGATACGCAGTATTTT.